This record covers a single T cell receptor (beta chain). What it binds is unknown. Prepared libraries of TCR beta cDNA carried unique molecular identifiers. Via MiXCR, TCRdb re-called the PCR reads, giving one row per CDR3 protein. This table has 350,000 to 500,000 distinct CDR3 sequences, approximately 38% appearing once. This entry is derived from a study of post-analysis software for immune sequencing data. Findings and limits, study-wide: Higher frequency in patients than in controls was seen for roughly five TRBV segments, with TRBV5-6, TRBV5-1 and TRBV20-1 among them. Those with multiple sclerosis, the patient group, showed significantly lower normalized Chao1 diversity than controls.

Deletions cut 2 bases from V and 0 bases from J, with 11 bases between. Germline V lookup: CDR1 MNHEY, CDR2 SVGAGI. CDR3 length: 17 residues. V gene TRBV6-5 combines with J gene TRBJ1-6; D not resolved. This receptor was taken from a girl aged 2 to 10 with multiple sclerosis. The sequencing input was blood. CDR3 coding DNA: TGTGCCAGCAGTTACCTCGGACGGATCTCCTATAATTCACCCCTCCACTTT. Amino acids: CASSYLGRISYNSPLHF.